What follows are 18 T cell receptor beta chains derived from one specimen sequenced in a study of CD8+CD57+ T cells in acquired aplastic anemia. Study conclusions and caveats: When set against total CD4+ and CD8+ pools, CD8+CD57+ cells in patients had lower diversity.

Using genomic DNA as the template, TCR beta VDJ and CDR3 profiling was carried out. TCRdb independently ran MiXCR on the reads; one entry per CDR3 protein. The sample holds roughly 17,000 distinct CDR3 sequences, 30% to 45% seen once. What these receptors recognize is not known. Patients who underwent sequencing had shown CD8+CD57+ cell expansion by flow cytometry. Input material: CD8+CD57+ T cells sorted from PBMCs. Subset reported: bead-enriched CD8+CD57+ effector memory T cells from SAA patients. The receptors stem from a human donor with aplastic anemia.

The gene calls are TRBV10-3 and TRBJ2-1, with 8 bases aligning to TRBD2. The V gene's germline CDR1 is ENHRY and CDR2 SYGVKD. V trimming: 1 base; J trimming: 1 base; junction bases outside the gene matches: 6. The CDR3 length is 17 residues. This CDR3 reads CAISEYGGEGSYNEQFF. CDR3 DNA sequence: TGTGCCATCAGTGAGTACGGGGGGGAAGGGTCCTACAATGAGCAGTTCTTC.

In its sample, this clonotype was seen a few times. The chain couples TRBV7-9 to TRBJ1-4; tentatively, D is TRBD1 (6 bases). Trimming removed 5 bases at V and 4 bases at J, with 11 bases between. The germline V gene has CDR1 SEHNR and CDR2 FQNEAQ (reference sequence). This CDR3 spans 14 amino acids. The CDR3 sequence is CASSLWDINEKLFF. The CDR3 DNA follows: TGTGCCAGCAGCCTATGGGACATTAATGAAAAACTGTTTTTT.

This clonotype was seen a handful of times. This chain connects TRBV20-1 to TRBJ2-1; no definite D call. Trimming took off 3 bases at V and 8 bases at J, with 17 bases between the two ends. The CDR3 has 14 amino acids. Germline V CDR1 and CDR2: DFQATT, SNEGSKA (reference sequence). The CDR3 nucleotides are TGCAGTGCTAGTGCCAGTGGTATAGTCGATGAGCAGTTCTTC. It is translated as CSASASGIVDEQFF.

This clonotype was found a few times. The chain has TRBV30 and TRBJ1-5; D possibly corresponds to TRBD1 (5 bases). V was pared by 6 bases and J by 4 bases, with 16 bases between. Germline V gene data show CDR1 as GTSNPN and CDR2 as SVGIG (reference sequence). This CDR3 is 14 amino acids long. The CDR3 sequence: CACQRGGENQPQHF. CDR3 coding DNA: TGTGCCTGTCAGAGGGGAGGGGAAAATCAGCCCCAGCATTTT.

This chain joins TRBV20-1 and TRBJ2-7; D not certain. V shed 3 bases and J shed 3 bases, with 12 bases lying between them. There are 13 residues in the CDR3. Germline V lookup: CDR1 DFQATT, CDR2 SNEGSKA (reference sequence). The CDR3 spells CSASGSDNYEQYV. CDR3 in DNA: TGCAGTGCTAGTGGGTCAGATAACTACGAGCAGTACGTC.

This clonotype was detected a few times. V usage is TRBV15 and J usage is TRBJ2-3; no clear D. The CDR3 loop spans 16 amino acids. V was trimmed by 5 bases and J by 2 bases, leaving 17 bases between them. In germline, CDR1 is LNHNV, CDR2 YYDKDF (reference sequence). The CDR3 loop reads CATSYNSPGPTDTQYF. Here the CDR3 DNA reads TGTGCCACCAGCTATAACTCACCAGGCCCCACAGATACGCAGTATTTT.

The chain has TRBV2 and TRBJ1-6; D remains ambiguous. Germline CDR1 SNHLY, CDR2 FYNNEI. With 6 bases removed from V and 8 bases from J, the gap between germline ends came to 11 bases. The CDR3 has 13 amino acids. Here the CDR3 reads CASRDEGDSPLHF. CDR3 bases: TGTGCCAGCAGGGACGAAGGCGATTCACCCCTCCACTTT.

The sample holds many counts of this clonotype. The CDR3 is CASTTRGLSYEQYF. In DNA form, the CDR3 reads TGTGCCAGCACCACCCGGGGCCTATCCTACGAGCAGTACTTC. V is TRBV7-2 and J is TRBJ2-7; D is tentatively TRBD1 or TRBD2 (5 bases each). V dropped 7 bases and J dropped 1 base, with 14 bases sitting between them. The germline gives CDR1 SGHTA, CDR2 FQGNSA. CDR3 length equals 14 residues.

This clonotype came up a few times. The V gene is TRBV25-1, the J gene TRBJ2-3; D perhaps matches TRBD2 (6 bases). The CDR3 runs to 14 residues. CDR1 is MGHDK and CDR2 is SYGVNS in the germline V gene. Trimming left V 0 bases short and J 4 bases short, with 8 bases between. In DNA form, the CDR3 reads TGTGCCAGCAGTGAATACGGGGAGGCAGATACGCAGTATTTT. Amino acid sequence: CASSEYGEADTQYF. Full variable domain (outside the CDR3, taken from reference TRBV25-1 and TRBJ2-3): EADIYQTPRYLVIGTGKKITLECSQTMGHDKMYWYQQDPGMELHLIHYSYGVNSTEKGDLSSESTVSRIRTEHFPLTLESARPSHTSQYLCASSEYGEADTQYFGPGTRLTVL.

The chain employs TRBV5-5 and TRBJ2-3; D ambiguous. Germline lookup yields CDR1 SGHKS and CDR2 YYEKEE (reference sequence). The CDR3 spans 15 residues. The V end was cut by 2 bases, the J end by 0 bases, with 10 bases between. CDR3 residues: CASSLGVASTDTQYF. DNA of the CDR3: TGTGCCAGCAGCTTAGGAGTGGCTAGCACAGATACGCAGTATTTT.

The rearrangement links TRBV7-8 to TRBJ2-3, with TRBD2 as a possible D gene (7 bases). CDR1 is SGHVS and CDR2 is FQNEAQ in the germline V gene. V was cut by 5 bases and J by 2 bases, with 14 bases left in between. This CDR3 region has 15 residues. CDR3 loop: CASSQVRGHTDTQYF. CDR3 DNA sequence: TGTGCCAGCAGCCAGGTGCGGGGGCACACAGATACGCAGTATTTT.

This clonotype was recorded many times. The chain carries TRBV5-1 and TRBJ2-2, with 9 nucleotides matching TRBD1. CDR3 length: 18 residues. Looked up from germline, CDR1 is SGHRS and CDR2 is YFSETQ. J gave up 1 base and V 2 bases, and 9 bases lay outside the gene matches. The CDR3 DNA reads TGCGCCAGCAGCTTCCCGGGACAGGGACCTATGAACACCGGGGAGCTGTTTTTT. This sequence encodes CASSFPGQGPMNTGELFF.

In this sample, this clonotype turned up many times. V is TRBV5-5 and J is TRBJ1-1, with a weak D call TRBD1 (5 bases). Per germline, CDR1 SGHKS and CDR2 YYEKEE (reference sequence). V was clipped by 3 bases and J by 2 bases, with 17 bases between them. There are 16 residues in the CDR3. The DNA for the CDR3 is TGTGCCAGCAGCTATGATGCAGGGCCCTATAACACTGAAGCTTTCTTT. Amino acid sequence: CASSYDAGPYNTEAFF.

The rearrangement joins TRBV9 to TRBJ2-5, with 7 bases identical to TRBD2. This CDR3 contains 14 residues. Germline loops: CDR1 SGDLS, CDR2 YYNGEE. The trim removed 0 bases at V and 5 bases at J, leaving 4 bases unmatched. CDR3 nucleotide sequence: TGTGCCAGCAGCGTAGGAAGCGGGACTGAGACCCAGTACTTC. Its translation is CASSVGSGTETQYF.

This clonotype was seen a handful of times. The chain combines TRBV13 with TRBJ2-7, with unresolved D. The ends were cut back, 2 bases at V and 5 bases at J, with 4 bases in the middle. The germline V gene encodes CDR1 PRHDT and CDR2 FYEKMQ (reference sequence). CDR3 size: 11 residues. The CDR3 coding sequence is TGTGCCAGCAGCTTATCGGACGAGCAGTACTTC. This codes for CASSLSDEQYF. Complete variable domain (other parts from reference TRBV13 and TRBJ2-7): AAGVIQSPRHLIKEKRETATLKCYPIPRHDTVYWYQQGPGQDPQFLISFYEKMQSDKGSIPDRFSAQQFSDYHSELNMSSLELGDSALYFCASSLSDEQYFGPGTRLTVT.

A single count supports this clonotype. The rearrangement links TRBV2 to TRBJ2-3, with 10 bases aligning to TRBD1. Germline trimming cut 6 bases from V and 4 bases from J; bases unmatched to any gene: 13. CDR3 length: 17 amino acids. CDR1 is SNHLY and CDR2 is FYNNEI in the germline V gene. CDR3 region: CASRTGTGVFGADTQYF. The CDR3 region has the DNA TGTGCCAGCAGAACCGGGACAGGGGTTTTTGGCGCAGATACGCAGTATTTT.

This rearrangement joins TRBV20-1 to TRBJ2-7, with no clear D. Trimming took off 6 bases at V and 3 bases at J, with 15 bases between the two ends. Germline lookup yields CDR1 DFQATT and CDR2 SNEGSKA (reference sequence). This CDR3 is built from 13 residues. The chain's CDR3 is CSASRLVYYEQYF. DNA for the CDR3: TGCAGTGCCTCCCGATTGGTATACTACGAGCAGTACTTC.

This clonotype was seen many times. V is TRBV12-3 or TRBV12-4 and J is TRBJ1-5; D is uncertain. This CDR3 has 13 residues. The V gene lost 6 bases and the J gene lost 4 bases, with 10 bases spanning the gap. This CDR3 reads CASRPGGNQPQHF. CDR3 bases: TGTGCCAGCAGACCCGGAGGTAATCAGCCCCAGCATTTT.